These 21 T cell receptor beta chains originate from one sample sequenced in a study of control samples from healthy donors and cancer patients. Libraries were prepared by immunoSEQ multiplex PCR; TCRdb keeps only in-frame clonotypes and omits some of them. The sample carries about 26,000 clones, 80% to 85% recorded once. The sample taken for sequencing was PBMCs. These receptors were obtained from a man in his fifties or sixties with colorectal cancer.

Here the CDR3 DNA reads TGTGCCAGCATAGGGCTAGAGGATTCACCCCTCCACTTT. Translated, it gives CASIGLEDSPLHF. The chain recombines TRBV2 with TRBJ1-6, with D hard to call. Germline V gives CDR1 SNHLY, CDR2 FYNNEI. V lost 7 bases and J lost 8, with 12 bases in between. The length of the CDR3 is 13 residues.

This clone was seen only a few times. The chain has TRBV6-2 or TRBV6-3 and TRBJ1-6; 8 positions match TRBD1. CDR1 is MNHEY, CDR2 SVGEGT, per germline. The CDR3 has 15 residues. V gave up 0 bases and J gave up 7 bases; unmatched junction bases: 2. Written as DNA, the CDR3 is TGTGCCAGCAGTTACTCAGGACAGGGCAATTCACCCCTCCACTTT. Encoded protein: CASSYSGQGNSPLHF.

The CDR3 DNA reads TGTGCCAGCTCATCGGACAGGGAGGGACAGCCCCAGCATTTT. Residues: CASSSDREGQPQHF. The chain employs TRBV18 and TRBJ1-5; 8 bases match TRBD1. The germline V gene encodes CDR1 KGHSH and CDR2 LQKENI. CDR3 size: 14 residues. The V segment lost 5 bases and the J segment 7 bases; nucleotides outside the gene matches: 7.

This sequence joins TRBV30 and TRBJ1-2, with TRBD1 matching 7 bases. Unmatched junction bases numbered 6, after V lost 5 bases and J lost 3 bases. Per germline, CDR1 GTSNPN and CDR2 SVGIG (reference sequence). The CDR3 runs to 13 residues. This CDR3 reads CAWQTGYDYGYTF. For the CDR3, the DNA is TGTGCCTGGCAGACAGGGTATGACTATGGCTACACCTTC.

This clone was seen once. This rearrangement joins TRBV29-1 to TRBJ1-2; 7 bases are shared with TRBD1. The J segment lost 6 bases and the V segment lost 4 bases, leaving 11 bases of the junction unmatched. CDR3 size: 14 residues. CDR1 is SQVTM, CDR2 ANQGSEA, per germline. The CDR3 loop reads CSVVGGYTGDGYTF. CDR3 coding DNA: TGCAGCGTTGTTGGGGGATATACAGGGGATGGCTACACCTTC.

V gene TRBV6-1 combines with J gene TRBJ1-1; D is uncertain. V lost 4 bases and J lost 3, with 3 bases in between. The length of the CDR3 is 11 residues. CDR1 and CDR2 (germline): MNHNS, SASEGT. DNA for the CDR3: TGTGCCAGCAGTGCCGACACTGAAGCTTTCTTT. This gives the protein CASSADTEAFF.

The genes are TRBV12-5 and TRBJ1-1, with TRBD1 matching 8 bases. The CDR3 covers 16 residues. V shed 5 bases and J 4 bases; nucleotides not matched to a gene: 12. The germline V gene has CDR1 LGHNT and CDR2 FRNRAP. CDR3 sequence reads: CASGPRTGSVGTEAFF. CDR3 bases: TGTGCTAGTGGTCCCCGGACAGGGAGTGTTGGCACTGAAGCTTTCTTT. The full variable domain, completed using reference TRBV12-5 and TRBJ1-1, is DARVTQTPRHKVTEMGQEVTMRCQPILGHNTVFWYRQTMMQGLELLAYFRNRAPLDDSGMPKDRFSAEMPDATLATLKIQPSEPRDSAVYFCASGPRTGSVGTEAFFGQGTRLTVV.

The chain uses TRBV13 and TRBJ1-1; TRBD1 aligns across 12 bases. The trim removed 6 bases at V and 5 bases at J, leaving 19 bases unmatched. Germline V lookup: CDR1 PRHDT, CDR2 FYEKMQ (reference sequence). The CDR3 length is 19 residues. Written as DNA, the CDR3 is TGTGCCAGCAGTTTACAAACGTTATGGGACAGGGGGCCGCGGACTGAAGCTTTCTTT. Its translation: CASSLQTLWDRGPRTEAFF.

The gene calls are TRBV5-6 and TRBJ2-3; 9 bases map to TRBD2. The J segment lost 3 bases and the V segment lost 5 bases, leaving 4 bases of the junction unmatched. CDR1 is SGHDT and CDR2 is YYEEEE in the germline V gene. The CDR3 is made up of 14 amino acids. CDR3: CASRGREGTDTQYF. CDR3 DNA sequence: TGTGCCAGCAGGGGGCGGGAGGGGACAGATACGCAGTATTTT.

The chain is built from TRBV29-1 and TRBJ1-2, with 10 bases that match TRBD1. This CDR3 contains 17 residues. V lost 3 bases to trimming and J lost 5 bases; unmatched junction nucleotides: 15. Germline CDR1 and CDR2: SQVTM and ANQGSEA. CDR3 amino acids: CSVERVGRDRGRYGYTF. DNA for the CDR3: TGCAGCGTTGAGAGGGTGGGCAGAGACAGGGGGCGTTATGGCTACACCTTC.

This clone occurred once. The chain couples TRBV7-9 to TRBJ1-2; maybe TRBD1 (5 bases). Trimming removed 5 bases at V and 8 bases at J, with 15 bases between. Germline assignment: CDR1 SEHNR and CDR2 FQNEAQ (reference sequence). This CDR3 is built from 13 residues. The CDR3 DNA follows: TGTGCCAGCAGCCCCCGGGGCAGGGAGGGCTACACCTTC. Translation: CASSPRGREGYTF. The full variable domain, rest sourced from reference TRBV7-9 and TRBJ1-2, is DTGVSQNPRHKITKRGQNVTFRCDPISEHNRLYWYRQTLGQGPEFLTYFQNEAQLEKSRLLSDRFSAERPKGSFSTLEIQRTEQGDSAMYLCASSPRGREGYTFGSGTRLTVV.

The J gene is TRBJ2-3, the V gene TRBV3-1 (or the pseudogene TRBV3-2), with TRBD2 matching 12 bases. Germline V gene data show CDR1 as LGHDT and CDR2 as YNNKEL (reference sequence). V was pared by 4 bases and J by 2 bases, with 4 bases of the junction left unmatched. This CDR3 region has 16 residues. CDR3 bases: TGTGCCAGCAGCCCGTGGACTAGCGGGGACACAGATACGCAGTATTTT. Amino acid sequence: CASSPWTSGDTDTQYF.

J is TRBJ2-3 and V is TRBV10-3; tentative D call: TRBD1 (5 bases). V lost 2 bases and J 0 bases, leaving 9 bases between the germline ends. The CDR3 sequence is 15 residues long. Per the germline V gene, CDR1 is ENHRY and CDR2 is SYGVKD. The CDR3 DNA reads TGTGCCATCAGTGAGGCAGGGCAAAGCACAGATACGCAGTATTTT. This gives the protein CAISEAGQSTDTQYF.

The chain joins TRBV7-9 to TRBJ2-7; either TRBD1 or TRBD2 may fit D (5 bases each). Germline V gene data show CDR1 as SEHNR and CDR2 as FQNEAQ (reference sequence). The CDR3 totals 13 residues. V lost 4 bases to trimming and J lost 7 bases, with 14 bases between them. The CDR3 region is CASSSLDGAEQYF. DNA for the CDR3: TGTGCCAGCAGCTCTTTGGACGGGGCTGAGCAGTACTTC.

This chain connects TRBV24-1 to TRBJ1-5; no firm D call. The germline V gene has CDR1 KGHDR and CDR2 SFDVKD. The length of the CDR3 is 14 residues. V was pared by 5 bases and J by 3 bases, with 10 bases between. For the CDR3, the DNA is TGTGCCACCAGTGGAACCGGGTACAATCAGCCCCAGCATTTT. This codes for CATSGTGYNQPQHF.

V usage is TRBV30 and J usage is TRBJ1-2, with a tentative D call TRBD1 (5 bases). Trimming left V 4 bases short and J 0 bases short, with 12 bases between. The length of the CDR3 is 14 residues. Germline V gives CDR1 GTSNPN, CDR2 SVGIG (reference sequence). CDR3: CAWKGWGTNYGYTF. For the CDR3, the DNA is TGTGCCTGGAAGGGGTGGGGCACTAACTATGGCTACACCTTC.

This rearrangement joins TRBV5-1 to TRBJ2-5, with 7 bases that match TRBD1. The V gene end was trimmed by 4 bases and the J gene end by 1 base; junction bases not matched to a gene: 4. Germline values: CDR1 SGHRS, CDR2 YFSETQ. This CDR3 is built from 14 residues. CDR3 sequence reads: CASSRDSFQETQYF. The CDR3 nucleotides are TGCGCCAGCAGCCGGGACAGCTTCCAAGAGACCCAGTACTTC.

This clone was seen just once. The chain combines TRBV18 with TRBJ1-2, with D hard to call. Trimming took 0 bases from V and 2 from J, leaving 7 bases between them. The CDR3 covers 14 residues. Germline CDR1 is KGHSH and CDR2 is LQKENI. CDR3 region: CASSPPGRNYGYTF. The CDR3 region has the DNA TGTGCCAGCTCACCACCGGGAAGAAACTATGGCTACACCTTC.

CDR3 in DNA: TGCAGTGCTAGTGCCCAGGGCAGCAATCAGCCCCAGCATTTT. It codes for CSASAQGSNQPQHF. The genes are TRBV20-1 and TRBJ1-5, with D perhaps matching TRBD1 (5 bases). The CDR3 runs 14 residues. CDR1 is DFQATT, CDR2 SNEGSKA, per germline (reference sequence). The ends were cut back, 3 bases at V and 1 base at J, with 10 bases in the middle.

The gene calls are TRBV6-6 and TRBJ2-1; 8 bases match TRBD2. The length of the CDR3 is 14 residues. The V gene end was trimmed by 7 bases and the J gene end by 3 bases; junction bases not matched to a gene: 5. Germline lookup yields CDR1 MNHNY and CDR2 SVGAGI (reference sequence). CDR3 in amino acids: CASTLAGIYNEQFF. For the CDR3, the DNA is TGTGCCAGCACCCTAGCGGGTATCTACAATGAGCAGTTCTTC.

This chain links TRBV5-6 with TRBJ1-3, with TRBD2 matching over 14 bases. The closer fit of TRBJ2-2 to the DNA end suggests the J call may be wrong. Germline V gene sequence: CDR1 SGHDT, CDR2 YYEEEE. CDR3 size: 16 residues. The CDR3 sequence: CASSSRLAGGPRELFF. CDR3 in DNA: TGTGCCAGCAGCTCCCGACTAGCGGGGGGGCCCCGGGAGCTGTTTTTT.